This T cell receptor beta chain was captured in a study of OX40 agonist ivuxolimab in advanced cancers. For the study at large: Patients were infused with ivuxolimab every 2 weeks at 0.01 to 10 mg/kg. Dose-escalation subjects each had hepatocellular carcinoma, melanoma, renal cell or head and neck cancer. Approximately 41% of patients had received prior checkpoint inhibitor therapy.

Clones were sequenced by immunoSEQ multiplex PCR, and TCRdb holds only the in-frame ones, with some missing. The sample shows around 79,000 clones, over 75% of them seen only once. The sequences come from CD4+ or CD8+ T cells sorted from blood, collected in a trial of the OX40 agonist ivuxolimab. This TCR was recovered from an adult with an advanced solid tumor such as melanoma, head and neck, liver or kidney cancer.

The CDR3 coding sequence is TGTGCCAGCAGTAAGGTAGACACTGGCTACACCTTC. This encodes CASSKVDTGYTF. V is TRBV2 and J is TRBJ1-2; D not certain. The V and J ends lost 5 bases and 7 bases respectively, with 11 bases between them. Germline CDR1 is SNHLY and CDR2 is FYNNEI. The CDR3 has 12 residues.